This T cell receptor (beta chain) was sequenced in a study of T cell responses to AZD1222 COVID-19 vaccine. Whole-study results and caveats: Variant regions that are unmutated are reportedly the target of nearly half of spike-specific TCRs. White British donors predominated, females outnumbered males, and clonal diversity was possibly underestimated. Vaccine-related CD4 TCRs covered spike, predominating at 160-218 and 743-854.

The CDR3 has 17 amino acids. Germline V lookup: CDR1 MDHEN, CDR2 SYDVKM. V gave up 2 bases and J gave up 7 bases; unmatched junction bases: 13. Regarding this clone: Its antigen is currently unknown.

This table comes from immunoSEQ multiplex PCR, and its TCRdb copy is limited to in-frame clones, with some not included. The profile shows approximately 77,000 clones, more than 85% of them singletons. The sequencing here drew on peripheral blood, taken 28 days after the second AZD1222 dose. The chain is built from TRBV28 and TRBJ1-4; 7 bases map to TRBD1. The clonotype originates from an adult who received the AZD1222 COVID-19 vaccine. The CDR3 DNA is TGTGCCAGCAGTTTAGCTGGGACAGCCCTTAGGGGTGAAAAACTGTTTTTT. Residues: CASSLAGTALRGEKLFF.